The clone carrying this TCR beta chain showed up many times. The second PCR ran about 6 to 12 cycles with a sample-barcoded 5' primer and J-beta primers. TCRdb passed the 5' RACE reads through MiXCR, listing each CDR3 protein once. The sample contains more than 1,000,000 distinct CDR3 sequences, approximately 25% of which appear only once. These data come from a study of blood T cells in healthy people across ages. Germline CDR1 SGHTA, CDR2 FQGNSA. Trimming left V 0 bases short and J 5 bases short, with 10 bases between. The CDR3 loop spans 14 amino acids. The data also belong to a second study, concerning T cells of mothers and their children. That report notes: Donation was provided by three healthy Caucasian mothers along with their six children.

The source is a girl aged 2 to 10 in good health. Sequencing input: blood. The rearrangement links TRBV7-2 to TRBJ2-5; D may be TRBD2 (7 bases). CDR3: CASSLAGGPETQYF. CDR3 nucleotides: TGTGCCAGCAGCTTAGCGGGGGGGCCTGAGACCCAGTACTTC.